This passage covers 16 T cell receptor beta chains from one sample sequenced in a study of blood T cell repertoires in COVID-19 (dated by TCRdb to 2018 to 2021). The library relied on the immunoSEQ multiplex PCR assay. Here the immuneACCESS table is served through TCRdb, limited to in-frame sequences with V and J called. Missing clones are a known gap in these copies; in checked studies unresolved V genes cover under half, and the rest lacks a known reason. Within this sample are more than 250,000 clones, with roughly 87% of them counted one time only. 1% of the sample is held by the ten biggest clonotypes. Sequenced: peripheral blood. All receptors derive from a man aged 50 or older with active or convalescent COVID-19.

The V call is TRBV6-2 or TRBV6-3, the J call TRBJ2-1; 8 bases fit TRBD2. Germline values: CDR1 MNHEY, CDR2 SVGEGT. This CDR3 contains 21 residues. J gave up 2 bases and V 4 bases, and 22 bases lay outside the gene matches. The CDR3 reads CASSFPPGGAGAYSTYNEQFF. The CDR3 DNA sequence: TGTGCCAGCAGTTTCCCCCCGGGGGGGGCAGGGGCCTATAGTACCTACAATGAGCAGTTCTTC.

The V call is TRBV28, the J call TRBJ1-2; D is perhaps TRBD1 (6 bases). The germline V gene has CDR1 MDHEN and CDR2 SYDVKM. The CDR3 is 16 residues long. V lost 6 bases to trimming and J lost 6 bases, with 23 bases between them. CDR3 protein: CASSLGGGGVSHGYTF. For the CDR3, the DNA is TGTGCCAGCAGCTTAGGAGGAGGGGGGGTAAGCCATGGCTACACCTTC.

The V gene is TRBV6-5, the J gene TRBJ1-2; weak D call: TRBD1 (5 bases). Trimming took off 7 bases at V and 2 bases at J, with 14 bases between the two ends. This CDR3 spans 14 amino acids. Germline V gene data show CDR1 as MNHEY and CDR2 as SVGAGI. The CDR3 region has the DNA TGTGCCAGCAAGCTAGACAGAAGCAACTATGGCTACACCTTC. Its protein is CASKLDRSNYGYTF.

The chain carries TRBV18 and TRBJ2-7; TRBD1 is a possible D gene (6 bases). Germline loops: CDR1 KGHSH, CDR2 LQKENI. Trimming took off 1 base at V and 6 bases at J, with 19 bases between the two ends. This CDR3 region has 16 residues. The CDR3 nucleotides are TGTGCCAGCTCACCACGTGGGGGCCAGGGGCAGAGCGAGCAGTACTTC. Amino acid sequence: CASSPRGGQGQSEQYF.

This clone appeared a single time. This chain connects TRBV3-1 (or the pseudogene TRBV3-2) to TRBJ2-1; TRBD2 matches 11 bases. The CDR3 length is 17 residues. With V trimmed by 0 bases and J by 4 bases, 5 bases remained unmatched. CDR1 is LGHDT and CDR2 is YNNKEL in the germline V gene (reference sequence). The CDR3 nucleotides read TGTGCCAGCAGCCAAGATTGGACTAGCGGGCGTTACAATGAGCAGTTCTTC. Amino acids: CASSQDWTSGRYNEQFF.

The rearrangement links TRBV28 to TRBJ1-2; TRBD1 matches 11 bases. The CDR3 covers 13 residues. Germline V lookup: CDR1 MDHEN, CDR2 SYDVKM. The trim removed 8 bases at V and 3 bases at J, leaving 2 bases unmatched. The CDR3 bases are TGTGCCAGCGGACAGGGGGCAGACTATGGCTACACCTTC. Translating it yields CASGQGADYGYTF.

The V gene is TRBV4-3, the J gene TRBJ1-2, with D possibly being TRBD1 (5 bases). This CDR3 has 15 residues. CDR1 and CDR2 (germline): LGHNA, YSLEER. Trimming stripped 0 bases from V and 4 bases from J, with 12 bases between. The CDR3 is CASSQDSGSPYGYTF. CDR3 nucleotide sequence: TGCGCCAGCAGCCAAGATTCAGGGTCCCCCTATGGCTACACCTTC.

V usage is TRBV30 and J usage is TRBJ1-5; no reliable D call. V lost 4 bases and J 1 base, leaving 11 bases between the germline ends. The germline CDR1 and CDR2 sequences are GTSNPN and SVGIG (reference sequence). The CDR3 consists of 14 residues. CDR3 nucleotide sequence: TGTGCCTGGACACCCCGAGGGAGCAATCAGCCCCAGCATTTT. As protein: CAWTPRGSNQPQHF.

In DNA form, the CDR3 reads TGCGCCAGCAGCTTTGGTAGCGGGGGCACAGATACGCAGTATTTT. This translates into CASSFGSGGTDTQYF. The chain has TRBV5-1 and TRBJ2-3; 8 nucleotides align to TRBD2. Germline V lookup: CDR1 SGHRS, CDR2 YFSETQ. Trimming at V came to 2 bases and at J to 1 base, leaving 3 bases not matched to a gene. The CDR3 contains 15 residues.

A word on this clone: The sample holds other DNA sequences that translate to the same CDR3. V is TRBV18 and J is TRBJ2-7, with 7 nucleotides matching TRBD1. Germline V gene lookup returns CDR1 KGHSH and CDR2 LQKENI. Germline trimming cut 3 bases from V and 4 bases from J; bases unmatched to any gene: 3. CDR3 length equals 13 residues. This CDR3 is CASSPGQVYEQYF. CDR3 in DNA: TGTGCCAGCTCACCCGGACAGGTTTACGAGCAGTACTTC. The entire variable domain, with the rest obtained from reference TRBV18 and TRBJ2-7, is as follows: NAGVMQNPRHLVRRRGQEARLRCSPMKGHSHVYWYRQLPEEGLKFMVYLQKENIIDESGMPKERFSAEFPKEGPSILRIQQVVRGDSAAYFCASSPGQVYEQYFGPGTRLTVT.

This chain links TRBV28 with TRBJ2-3, with TRBD1 matching 7 bases. CDR1 is MDHEN, CDR2 SYDVKM, per germline. This CDR3 is built from 15 residues. V lost 5 bases and J lost 6; bases outside the gene matches: 11. The CDR3 reads CASSPSGQARDTQYF. The CDR3 DNA reads as TGTGCCAGCAGTCCCTCCGGACAGGCTCGGGATACGCAGTATTTT. Drawing the rest from reference TRBV28 and TRBJ2-3, the complete variable domain is DVKVTQSSRYLVKRTGEKVFLECVQDMDHENMFWYRQDPGLGLRLIYFSYDVKMKEKGDIPEGYSVSREKKERFSLILESASTNQTSMYLCASSPSGQARDTQYFGPGTRLTVL.

This clone was recorded a few times. This chain connects TRBV19 to TRBJ2-3, with D maybe TRBD2 (5 bases). V lost 6 bases to trimming and J lost 3 bases, with 13 bases between them. This CDR3 contains 14 residues. CDR1 is LNHDA, CDR2 SQIVND, per germline (reference sequence). The CDR3 nucleotides read TGTGCCAGTAGGCTGGAGGTAGGGACAGATACGCAGTATTTT. As protein: CASRLEVGTDTQYF.

The genes are TRBV11-3 and TRBJ2-3, with 7 bases matching TRBD2. The CDR3 contains 15 residues. The V gene end was trimmed by 3 bases and the J gene end by 0 bases; junction bases not matched to a gene: 3. Germline assignment: CDR1 SGHNT and CDR2 YENEEA. CDR3 bases: TGTGCCAGCAGCTTTGGCGGGGGTAGCACAGATACGCAGTATTTT. This translates into CASSFGGGSTDTQYF.

The chain carries TRBV19 and TRBJ1-1; TRBD1 is a possible D gene (6 bases). Trimming left V 3 bases short and J 4 bases short, with 12 bases between. The length of the CDR3 is 14 residues. The germline CDR1 and CDR2 sequences are LNHDA and SQIVND (reference sequence). The CDR3, as DNA: TGTGCCAGTAGTATTCGTACAGGGATCACTGAAGCTTTCTTT. It translates to CASSIRTGITEAFF.

The chain combines TRBV10-3 with TRBJ1-1, with TRBD1 matching 8 bases. Trimming removed 6 bases from V and 12 bases from J; junction bases left unmatched: 12. CDR1 and CDR2 (germline): ENHRY, SYGVKD. The length of the CDR3 is 13 residues. The CDR3 is CAISTSPDRGTFF. In DNA, the CDR3 is TGTGCCATCAGCACAAGTCCAGACAGGGGAACTTTCTTT.

The chain combines TRBV19 with TRBJ1-5; D is uncertain. This CDR3 spans 14 amino acids. V was clipped by 5 bases and J by 3 bases, with 11 bases between them. Germline V gives CDR1 LNHDA, CDR2 SQIVND (reference sequence). The CDR3 DNA reads as TGTGCCAGTAGTGCCAGACTTGACAATCAGCCCCAGCATTTT. This sequence encodes CASSARLDNQPQHF.